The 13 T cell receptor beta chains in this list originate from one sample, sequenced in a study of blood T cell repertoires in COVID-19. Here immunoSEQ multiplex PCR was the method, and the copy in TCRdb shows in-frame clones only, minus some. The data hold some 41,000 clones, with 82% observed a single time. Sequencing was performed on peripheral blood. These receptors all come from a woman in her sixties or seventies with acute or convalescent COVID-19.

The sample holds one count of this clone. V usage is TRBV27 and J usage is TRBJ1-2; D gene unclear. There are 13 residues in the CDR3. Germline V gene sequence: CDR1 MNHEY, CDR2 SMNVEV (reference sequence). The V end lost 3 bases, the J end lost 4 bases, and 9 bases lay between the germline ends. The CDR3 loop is CASSFHGSYGYTF. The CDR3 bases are TGTGCCAGCAGTTTCCACGGTTCCTATGGCTACACCTTC.

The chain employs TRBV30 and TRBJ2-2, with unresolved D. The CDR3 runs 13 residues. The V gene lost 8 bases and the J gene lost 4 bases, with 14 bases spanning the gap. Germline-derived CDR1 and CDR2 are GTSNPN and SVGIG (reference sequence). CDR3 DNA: TGTGCCGGTGCCTTCGACTTCACCGGGGAGCTGTTTTTT. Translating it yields CAGAFDFTGELFF.

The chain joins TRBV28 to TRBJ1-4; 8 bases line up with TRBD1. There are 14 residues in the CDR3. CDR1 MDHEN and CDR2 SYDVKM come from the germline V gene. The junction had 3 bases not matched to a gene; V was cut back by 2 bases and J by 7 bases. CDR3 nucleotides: TGTGCCAGCAGTTTAACAGGGGGAGGTGAAAAACTGTTTTTT. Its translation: CASSLTGGGEKLFF.

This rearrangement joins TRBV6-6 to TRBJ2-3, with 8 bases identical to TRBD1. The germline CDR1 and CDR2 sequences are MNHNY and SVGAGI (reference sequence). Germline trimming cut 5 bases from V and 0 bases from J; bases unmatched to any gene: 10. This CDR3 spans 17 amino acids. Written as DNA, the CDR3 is TGTGCCAGCAGTCGCCGGGACAGGCCCATTAGCACAGATACGCAGTATTTT. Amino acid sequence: CASSRRDRPISTDTQYF.

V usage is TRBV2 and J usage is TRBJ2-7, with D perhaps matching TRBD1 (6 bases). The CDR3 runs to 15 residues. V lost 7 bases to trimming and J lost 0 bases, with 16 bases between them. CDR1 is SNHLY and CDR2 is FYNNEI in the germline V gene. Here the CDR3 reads CASKTPGQSSYEQYF. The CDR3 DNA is TGTGCCAGCAAAACGCCAGGACAGAGCTCCTACGAGCAGTACTTC.

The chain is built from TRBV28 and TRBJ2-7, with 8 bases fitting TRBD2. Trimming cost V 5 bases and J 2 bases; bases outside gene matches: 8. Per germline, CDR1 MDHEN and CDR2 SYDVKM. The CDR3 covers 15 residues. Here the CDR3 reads CASSPGTSGTYEQYF. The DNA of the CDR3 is TGTGCCAGCAGTCCCGGGACTAGTGGAACCTACGAGCAGTACTTC.

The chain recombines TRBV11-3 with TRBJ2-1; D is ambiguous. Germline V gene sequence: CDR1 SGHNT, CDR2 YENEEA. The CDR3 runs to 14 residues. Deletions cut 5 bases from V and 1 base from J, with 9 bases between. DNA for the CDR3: TGTGCCAGCAGCCTAAGAATGTCCTACAATGAGCAGTTCTTC. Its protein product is CASSLRMSYNEQFF.

The CDR3 region has the DNA TGTGCCAGCAGTCTCTACACTGAAGCTTTCTTT. As protein: CASSLYTEAFF. The V gene is TRBV7-2, the J gene TRBJ1-1; no reliable D call. Germline CDR1 is SGHTA and CDR2 is FQGNSA. The CDR3 contains 11 residues. Trimming removed 6 bases from V and 3 bases from J, with 5 bases in between.

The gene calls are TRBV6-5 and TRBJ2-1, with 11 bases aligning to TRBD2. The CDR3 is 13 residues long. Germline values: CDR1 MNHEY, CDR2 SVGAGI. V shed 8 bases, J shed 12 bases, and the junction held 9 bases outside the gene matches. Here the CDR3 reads CASAGLAVGGQFF. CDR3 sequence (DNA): TGTGCCAGCGCGGGACTAGCGGTCGGCGGGCAGTTCTTC.

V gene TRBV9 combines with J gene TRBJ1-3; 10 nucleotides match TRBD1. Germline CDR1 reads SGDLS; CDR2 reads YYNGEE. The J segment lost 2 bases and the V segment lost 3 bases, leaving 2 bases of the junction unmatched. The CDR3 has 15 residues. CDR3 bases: TGTGCCAGCAGCGGGACAGGGGGTCCTGGAAACACCATATATTTT. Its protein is CASSGTGGPGNTIYF. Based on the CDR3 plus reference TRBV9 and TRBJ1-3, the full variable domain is DSGVTQTPKHLITATGQRVTLRCSPRSGDLSVYWYQQSLDQGLQFLIQYYNGEERAKGNILERFSAQQFPDLHSELNLSSLELGDSALYFCASSGTGGPGNTIYFGEGSWLTVV.

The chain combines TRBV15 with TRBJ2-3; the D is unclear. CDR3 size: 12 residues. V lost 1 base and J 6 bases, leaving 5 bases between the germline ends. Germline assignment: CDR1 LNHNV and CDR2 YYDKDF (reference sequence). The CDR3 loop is CATSRAGDTQYF. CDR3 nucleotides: TGTGCCACCAGCAGAGCCGGGGATACGCAGTATTTT.

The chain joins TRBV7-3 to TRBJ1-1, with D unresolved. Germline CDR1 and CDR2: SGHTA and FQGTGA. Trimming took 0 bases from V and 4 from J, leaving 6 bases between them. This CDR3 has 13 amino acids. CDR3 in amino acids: CASSLTEATEAFF. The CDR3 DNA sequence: TGTGCCAGCAGCTTAACAGAGGCCACTGAAGCTTTCTTT.

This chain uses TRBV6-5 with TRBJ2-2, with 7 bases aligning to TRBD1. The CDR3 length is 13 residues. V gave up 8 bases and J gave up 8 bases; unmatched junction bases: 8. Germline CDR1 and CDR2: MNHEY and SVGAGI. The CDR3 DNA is TGTGCCAGCCAAGTTAAGGGGGCTGGGGAGCTGTTTTTT. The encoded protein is CASQVKGAGELFF.